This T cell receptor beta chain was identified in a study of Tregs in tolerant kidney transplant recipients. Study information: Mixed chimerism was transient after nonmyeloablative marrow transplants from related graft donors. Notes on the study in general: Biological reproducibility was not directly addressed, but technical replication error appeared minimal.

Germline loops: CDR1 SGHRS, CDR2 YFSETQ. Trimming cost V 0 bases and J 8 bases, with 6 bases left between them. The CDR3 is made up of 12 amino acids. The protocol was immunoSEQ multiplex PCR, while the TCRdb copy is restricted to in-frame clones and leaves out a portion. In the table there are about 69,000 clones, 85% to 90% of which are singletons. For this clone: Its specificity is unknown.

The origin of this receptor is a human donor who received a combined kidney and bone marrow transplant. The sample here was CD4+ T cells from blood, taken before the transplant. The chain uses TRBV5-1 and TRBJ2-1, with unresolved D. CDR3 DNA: TGCGCCAGCAGCTTGGGTCAGGATGAGCAGTTCTTC. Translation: CASSLGQDEQFF.